The 4 T cell receptor beta chains below were found in one sample sequenced in a study of cytomegalovirus exposure and HLA in healthy donors. PCR used 60 Vbeta primers and 13 Jbeta primers. Assay: immunoSEQ multiplex PCR; the TCRdb copy retains only in-frame clones and omits some. This table holds over 100,000 clones. Source material: PBMCs. The receptors were sampled from a young man in good health and CMV-seronegative.

The gene calls are TRBV19 and TRBJ1-1; a possible D gene is TRBD1 (5 bases). V was pared by 6 bases and J by 1 base, with 9 bases between. Looked up from germline, CDR1 is LNHDA and CDR2 is SQIVND (reference sequence). The CDR3 totals 13 residues. The DNA of the CDR3 is TGTGCCAGTAGCACAACAGGGAACACTGAAGCTTTCTTT. It codes for CASSTTGNTEAFF.

V gene TRBV5-6 combines with J gene TRBJ2-3; unclear D gene. V was clipped by 3 bases and J by 2 bases, with 16 bases between them. The germline CDR1 and CDR2 sequences are SGHDT and YYEEEE. This CDR3 is built from 16 residues. CDR3 sequence reads: CASSSPKTTTTDTQYF. The CDR3 DNA sequence: TGTGCCAGCAGCTCACCTAAAACAACTACCACAGATACGCAGTATTTT.

V usage is TRBV5-1 and J usage is TRBJ2-7, with 9 bases lining up with TRBD1. From germline, CDR1 is SGHRS and CDR2 YFSETQ. CDR3 length: 13 residues. V gave up 6 bases and J gave up 5 bases; unmatched junction bases: 6. CDR3 loop: CASNPGQGNEQYF. The CDR3 coding sequence is TGCGCCAGCAATCCGGGACAGGGTAACGAGCAGTACTTC.

CDR3 sequence: CATSRDRGGTDTQYF. The CDR3 DNA follows: TGTGCCACCAGCAGAGATCGGGGAGGGACCGATACGCAGTATTTT. The chain employs TRBV15 and TRBJ2-3; 7 nucleotides match TRBD2. After removal of 0 bases from V and 6 bases from J, the junction contained 6 bases not matched to a gene. The CDR3 is made up of 15 amino acids. CDR1 is LNHNV and CDR2 is YYDKDF in the germline V gene (reference sequence).